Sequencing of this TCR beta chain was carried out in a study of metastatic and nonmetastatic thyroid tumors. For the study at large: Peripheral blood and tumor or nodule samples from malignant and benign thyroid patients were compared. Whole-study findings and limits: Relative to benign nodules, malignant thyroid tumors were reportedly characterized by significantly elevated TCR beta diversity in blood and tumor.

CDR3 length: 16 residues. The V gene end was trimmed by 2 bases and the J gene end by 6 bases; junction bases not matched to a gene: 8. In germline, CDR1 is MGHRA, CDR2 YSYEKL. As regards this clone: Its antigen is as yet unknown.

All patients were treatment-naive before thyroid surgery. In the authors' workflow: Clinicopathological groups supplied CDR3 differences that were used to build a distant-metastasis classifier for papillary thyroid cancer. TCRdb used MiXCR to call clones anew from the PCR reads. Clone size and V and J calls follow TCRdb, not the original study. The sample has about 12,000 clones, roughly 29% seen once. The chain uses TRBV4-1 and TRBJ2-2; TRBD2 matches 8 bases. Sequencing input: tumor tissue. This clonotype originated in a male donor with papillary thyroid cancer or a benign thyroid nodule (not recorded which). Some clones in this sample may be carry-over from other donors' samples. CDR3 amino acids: CASSQWEASGSGELFF. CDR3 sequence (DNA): TGCGCCAGCAGCCAATGGGAGGCTAGCGGGTCCGGGGAGCTGTTTTTT.